The present T cell receptor beta chain was sequenced within a study of T cells after yellow fever vaccination. 5'RACE template switching produced TCR cDNA carrying a universal primer site and UMIs. Each CDR3 protein gets one entry after TCRdb re-called the 5' RACE reads with MiXCR. The sample consists of approximately 110,000 distinct CDR3 sequences, approximately 7% of them appearing once. CDR3 size: 16 residues. Trimming pared 4 bases from V and 0 bases from J, leaving 11 bases between. Germline CDR1 and CDR2: SGDLS and YYNGEE. The sequence came from a young man who received the YFV17D yellow fever vaccine. Sequenced material: CD4+ T cells sorted from PBMCs, taken less than 11 days after the first yellow fever vaccination. This chain connects TRBV9 to TRBJ1-6; unclear D gene. The CDR3 loop reads CASSPVASSYNSPLHF. The CDR3 DNA is TGTGCCAGCAGCCCTGTAGCCAGCTCCTATAATTCACCCCTCCACTTT.